The 27 T cell receptor beta chains below were found in one sample sequenced in a study of PD-L1 blockade in urothelial cancer. Sequenced by immunoSEQ multiplex PCR; TCRdb stores in-frame clones only, minus some. The table shows 90,000 to 100,000 clones, with 90% occurring only once. Time point in this sample: pretreatment peripheral blood. Sequenced here: PBMCs, sampled around atezolizumab (anti-PD-L1) treatment. These receptors came from a man aged 55 to 69 with urothelial cancer.

The chain links TRBV30 to TRBJ2-3; tentatively, D is TRBD2 (5 bases). CDR1 is GTSNPN, CDR2 SVGIG, per germline (reference sequence). Trimming left V 0 bases short and J 5 bases short, with 9 bases between. The CDR3 contains 13 residues. CDR3 nucleotides: TGTGCCTGGAGTGTACCGGCGGGAGATACGCAGTATTTT. Translated, it gives CAWSVPAGDTQYF.

The chain links TRBV30 to TRBJ1-1; 10 bases match TRBD1. Germline CDR1 GTSNPN, CDR2 SVGIG (reference sequence). V dropped 3 bases and J dropped 5; count of bases not matched to a gene: 9. The CDR3 loop spans 15 amino acids. CDR3 DNA: TGTGCCTGGAGGGGAAGACAGGGGGCCTATACTGAAGCTTTCTTT. This gives the protein CAWRGRQGAYTEAFF.

The CDR3 DNA sequence: TGTGCCAGCAGCACGACTGCCCTCTTCCCGCAGTATTTT. This gives the protein CASSTTALFPQYF. The chain has TRBV5-6 and TRBJ2-3; D not certain. The CDR3 sequence is 13 residues long. V gave up 4 bases and J gave up 10 bases, with 16 bases separating them. Germline V gene lookup returns CDR1 SGHDT and CDR2 YYEEEE.

V is TRBV19 and J is TRBJ2-1; 9 bases are shared with TRBD1. CDR3 length equals 14 residues. The junction had 4 bases not matched to a gene; V was cut back by 3 bases and J by 7 bases. Germline values: CDR1 LNHDA, CDR2 SQIVND (reference sequence). CDR3 nucleotide sequence: TGTGCCAGTAGTATGGGACAGGGCAAGAATGAGCAGTTCTTC. As protein: CASSMGQGKNEQFF.

CDR3 residues: CASSIGTGYQPQHF. In DNA form, the CDR3 reads TGTGCCAGCAGTATCGGGACAGGATACCAGCCCCAGCATTTT. The chain links TRBV2 to TRBJ1-5; 8 bases fit TRBD1. Germline-derived CDR1 and CDR2 are SNHLY and FYNNEI. The CDR3 consists of 14 residues. V dropped 5 bases and J dropped 7; count of bases not matched to a gene: 7.

About this clone: One end of the junction varies from germline; a read error may be responsible. The same CDR3 also results from other DNA sequences found in this sample. This sequence joins TRBV9 and TRBJ2-5, with D perhaps matching TRBD2 (6 bases). CDR1 SGDLS and CDR2 YYNGEE come from the germline V gene. The CDR3 contains 13 residues. CDR3 sequence reads: CASSVDLAETQYF. CDR3 DNA sequence: TGTGCCAGCAGTGTAGATCTAGCGGAGACCCAGTACTTC.

The chain links TRBV6-5 to TRBJ1-1; possible D gene TRBD1, 6 bases. The CDR3 extends over 14 amino acids. In germline, CDR1 is MNHEY, CDR2 SVGAGI. The V end lost 0 bases, the J end lost 7 bases, and 12 bases lay between the germline ends. CDR3: CASSYSFSGVEAFF. The CDR3 DNA is TGTGCCAGCAGTTACTCTTTCTCAGGGGTTGAAGCTTTCTTT.

The rearrangement uses TRBV11-3 and TRBJ2-5; TRBD2 aligns across 11 bases. Unmatched junction bases numbered 6, after V lost 3 bases and J lost 3 bases. The CDR3 is 16 residues long. Germline CDR1 is SGHNT and CDR2 is YENEEA. CDR3 DNA sequence: TGTGCCAGCAGCTTCGGGCTAGCGGGGGGAGAAGAGACCCAGTACTTC. Protein product: CASSFGLAGGEETQYF.

The chain is built from TRBV4-3 and TRBJ2-1, with 13 bases fitting TRBD2. The V segment lost 3 bases and the J segment 4 bases; nucleotides outside the gene matches: 6. The CDR3 is made up of 17 amino acids. CDR1 and CDR2 (germline): LGHNA, YSLEER. CDR3 nucleotides: TGCGCCAGCAGCCATACTAGCGGGAGGGCCCCATACAATGAGCAGTTCTTC. This encodes CASSHTSGRAPYNEQFF.

This chain uses TRBV7-2 with TRBJ2-1, with 8 positions matching TRBD1. Germline loops: CDR1 SGHTA, CDR2 FQGNSA. The trim removed 5 bases at V and 9 bases at J, leaving 15 bases unmatched. This CDR3 region has 16 residues. CDR3 protein: CASSRHRGRLDSEQFF. In nucleotides, the CDR3 is TGTGCCAGCAGCAGGCACAGGGGGAGATTGGATAGTGAGCAGTTCTTC.

This chain connects TRBV28 to TRBJ1-4; TRBD1 matches at 7 bases. This CDR3 has 16 residues. V was clipped by 4 bases and J by 8 bases; unmatched bases: 13. Germline values: CDR1 MDHEN, CDR2 SYDVKM. The CDR3 DNA sequence: TGTGCCAGCAGTTCCCGGACAGGCCAGACGAGGGAAAAACTGTTTTTT. Its protein product is CASSSRTGQTREKLFF.

The rearrangement joins TRBV20-1 to TRBJ2-1; no reliable D call. This CDR3 has 10 residues. Germline CDR1 and CDR2: DFQATT and SNEGSKA (reference sequence). The V end lost 5 bases, the J end lost 14 bases, and 13 bases lay between the germline ends. CDR3 DNA sequence: TGCAGTGCTTGGGCGCCCTCCGAGTTCTTC. It encodes CSAWAPSEFF.

This chain uses TRBV9 with TRBJ1-1; perhaps TRBD1 as D (6 bases). V shed 2 bases and J shed 2 bases, with 13 bases lying between them. The CDR3 extends over 15 amino acids. Germline CDR1 SGDLS, CDR2 YYNGEE. The CDR3 is CASSVGGAPNTEAFF. Here the CDR3 DNA reads TGTGCCAGCAGCGTTGGGGGGGCTCCAAACACTGAAGCTTTCTTT.

This clone was counted once. The V and J genes are TRBV2 and TRBJ2-5; D may be TRBD1 (6 bases). The CDR3 sequence is 14 residues long. The V end lost 6 bases, the J end lost 3 bases, and 14 bases lay between the germline ends. Germline V gives CDR1 SNHLY, CDR2 FYNNEI. CDR3 nucleotide sequence: TGTGCCAGCAGGGGAAACAGGGATGAAGAGACCCAGTACTTC. Amino acid sequence: CASRGNRDEETQYF. Full variable domain (rest looked up from reference TRBV2 and TRBJ2-5): EPEVTQTPSHQVTQMGQEVILRCVPISNHLYFYWYRQILGQKVEFLVSFYNNEISEKSEIFDDQFSVERPDGSNFTLKIRSTKLEDSAMYFCASRGNRDEETQYFGPGTRLLVL.

This clone was recorded a few times. The chain uses TRBV7-6 and TRBJ2-5; 7 bases are a match to TRBD2. V shed 4 bases, J shed 2 bases, and the junction held 4 bases outside the gene matches. CDR1 is SGHVS and CDR2 is FNYEAQ in the germline V gene. The CDR3 contains 14 residues. The CDR3 DNA follows: TGTGCCAGCAGCTCCGGCGGGAGACAAGAGACCCAGTACTTC. This sequence encodes CASSSGGRQETQYF.

V and J are TRBV29-1 and TRBJ2-7, with 7 nucleotides matching TRBD2. V was clipped by 6 bases and J by 5 bases; unmatched bases: 10. Germline assignment: CDR1 SQVTM and CDR2 ANQGSEA. CDR3 length: 13 amino acids. The CDR3 bases are TGCAGCGTGTGGACTAGGGAAACGGACGAGCAGTACTTC. Its translation: CSVWTRETDEQYF.

V usage is TRBV6-1 and J usage is TRBJ1-2, with D perhaps matching TRBD1 (5 bases). This CDR3 has 14 amino acids. In germline, CDR1 is MNHNS, CDR2 SASEGT. V gave up 0 bases and J gave up 3 bases, with 8 bases separating them. CDR3: CASSEAWGDYGYTF. The CDR3 nucleotides are TGTGCCAGCAGTGAAGCTTGGGGGGACTATGGCTACACCTTC.

This chain links TRBV30 with TRBJ1-1; D is possibly TRBD1 (5 bases). The germline V gene has CDR1 GTSNPN and CDR2 SVGIG (reference sequence). Deletions cut 5 bases from V and 11 bases from J, with 18 bases between. CDR3 length: 12 residues. Here the CDR3 DNA reads TGTGCCTGGGGGGCCGGGGCGGGGGGGGCTTTCTTT. Amino acids: CAWGAGAGGAFF.

V gene TRBV9 combines with J gene TRBJ1-2; the match to TRBD1 covers 7 bases. V trimming: 3 bases; J trimming: 7 bases; junction bases outside the gene matches: 3. This CDR3 region has 12 residues. From germline, CDR1 is SGDLS and CDR2 YYNGEE. The CDR3, as DNA: TGTGCCAGCAGCGCCAGACAGGGTGGCTACACCTTC. This gives the protein CASSARQGGYTF.

The chain employs TRBV13 and TRBJ2-2, with TRBD1 identical over 12 bases. V shed 2 bases, J shed 6 bases, and the junction held 10 bases outside the gene matches. Germline V CDR1 and CDR2: PRHDT, FYEKMQ (reference sequence). The CDR3 consists of 18 residues. This chain's CDR3 is CASSLKGWGQGASGELFF. The CDR3 DNA reads as TGTGCCAGCAGCTTAAAAGGGTGGGGACAGGGGGCCTCCGGGGAGCTGTTTTTT.

The chain is built from TRBV7-8 and TRBJ2-7; the match to TRBD2 covers 8 bases. The CDR3 consists of 15 residues. V dropped 2 bases and J dropped 2; count of bases not matched to a gene: 5. In germline, CDR1 is SGHVS, CDR2 FQNEAQ. CDR3 DNA: TGTGCCAGCAGCTTAAGGACTAGCCCTACCTACGAGCAGTACTTC. As protein: CASSLRTSPTYEQYF. The whole variable domain, filled in from reference TRBV7-8 and TRBJ2-7, reads GAGVSQSPRYKVAKRGQDVALRCDPISGHVSLFWYQQALGQGPEFLTYFQNEAQLDKSGLPSDRFFAERPEGSVSTLKIQRTQQEDSAVYLCASSLRTSPTYEQYFGPGTRLTVT.

The rearrangement links TRBV5-4 to TRBJ2-7, with D possibly being TRBD2 (5 bases). Trimming cost V 4 bases and J 3 bases, with 14 bases left between them. The CDR3 is 14 residues long. Germline CDR1 reads SGHNT; CDR2 reads YYREEE (reference sequence). The CDR3 DNA reads TGTGCCAGCAGCCACGGAGGTATCCGCTACGAGCAGTACTTC. Residues: CASSHGGIRYEQYF. The full variable domain, with the rest looked up from reference TRBV5-4 and TRBJ2-7, is ETGVTQSPTHLIKTRGQQVTLRCSSQSGHNTVSWYQQALGQGPQFIFQYYREEENGRGNFPPRFSGLQFPNYSSELNVNALELDDSALYLCASSHGGIRYEQYFGPGTRLTVT.

In this sample, this clone turned up a few times. V gene TRBV2 combines with J gene TRBJ1-5; possibly TRBD1 for D (6 bases). Germline lookup yields CDR1 SNHLY and CDR2 FYNNEI. The CDR3 contains 13 residues. Trimming took 5 bases from V and 3 from J, leaving 8 bases between them. CDR3 loop: CASSYRDNQPQHF. CDR3 DNA sequence: TGTGCCAGCAGTTACAGGGACAATCAGCCCCAGCATTTT.

The CDR3: CASSLGLASGGTDTQYF. The CDR3 coding sequence is TGTGCCAGCAGCTTAGGTCTAGCTAGCGGGGGCACAGATACGCAGTATTTT. The J gene is TRBJ2-3, the V gene TRBV7-2; TRBD2 matches at 9 bases. The CDR3 extends over 17 amino acids. Germline V gives CDR1 SGHTA, CDR2 FQGNSA. V was pared by 1 base and J by 1 base, with 6 bases of the junction left unmatched.

The chain joins TRBV7-2 to TRBJ2-2; 10 nucleotides match TRBD2. Germline lookup yields CDR1 SGHTA and CDR2 FQGNSA. The CDR3 is 14 amino acids. Losses at the gene ends were 9 bases for V and 6 bases for J; bases not matched to a gene: 7. CDR3 sequence reads: CASSSSGGAGELFF. Here the CDR3 DNA reads TGTGCCAGTTCTTCAAGCGGGGGGGCCGGGGAGCTGTTTTTT.

V is TRBV11-2 and J is TRBJ2-7; D is undetermined. This CDR3 is 13 amino acids long. The germline V gene has CDR1 SGHAT and CDR2 FQNNGV. V was pared by 2 bases and J by 7 bases, with 12 bases between. This chain's CDR3 is CASSLTPPVEQYF. In nucleotides, the CDR3 is TGTGCCAGCAGCTTAACCCCCCCGGTTGAGCAGTACTTC.

The chain is built from TRBV19 and TRBJ2-3, with D perhaps matching TRBD2 (6 bases). The germline V gene encodes CDR1 LNHDA and CDR2 SQIVND (reference sequence). CDR3 size: 15 residues. Trimming took 3 bases from V and 4 from J, leaving 14 bases between them. The CDR3 nucleotides read TGTGCCAGTAGTATTCTTGGCGGGGCTGCAGATACGCAGTATTTT. Translating gives CASSILGGAADTQYF.